These 24 T cell receptor beta chains were all obtained from the same sample, sequenced in a study of cytomegalovirus exposure and HLA in healthy donors. PCR employed 60 Vbeta and 13 Jbeta primers. The table came from immunoSEQ multiplex PCR; TCRdb's copy has only in-frame clones and leaves some out. Of about 110,000 clones in the sample, about 86% were seen once. Material for sequencing was PBMCs. These receptors were taken from a man aged 35 to 55 in good health and CMV-seronegative.

This rearrangement joins TRBV6-5 to TRBJ1-6; D unresolved. CDR3 size: 15 residues. Per germline, CDR1 MNHEY and CDR2 SVGAGI. The ends were cut back, 10 bases at V and 0 bases at J, with 13 bases in the middle. The CDR3 reads CATTYSSSYNSPLHF. CDR3 in DNA: TGTGCCACCACTTACTCGAGCTCCTATAATTCACCCCTCCACTTT.

The chain joins TRBV5-1 to TRBJ2-7; D is possibly TRBD1 (6 bases). The CDR3 covers 18 residues. Per germline, CDR1 SGHRS and CDR2 YFSETQ. The V and J ends lost 0 bases and 2 bases respectively, with 21 bases between them. The CDR3 region has the DNA TGCGCCAGCAGCTTGGCGGTCGTAGTGCGGACAGAGGCCTACGAGCAGTACTTC. This translates into CASSLAVVVRTEAYEQYF.

There are a few counts of this clone. The chain recombines TRBV9 with TRBJ2-5; D not resolved. The CDR3 runs to 14 residues. CDR1 and CDR2 (germline): SGDLS, YYNGEE. V lost 4 bases and J lost 3, with 13 bases in between. The CDR3 loop is CASSPPYEEETQYF. The CDR3 DNA reads TGTGCCAGCAGCCCCCCCTATGAAGAAGAGACCCAGTACTTC.

This clone was detected once. V gene TRBV4-3 combines with J gene TRBJ2-1; 7 nucleotides line up with TRBD2. Per the germline V gene, CDR1 is LGHNA and CDR2 is YSLEER. This CDR3 is built from 17 residues. V shed 4 bases, J shed 3 bases, and the junction held 12 bases outside the gene matches. The CDR3 loop is CASSRRPGLDDYNEQFF. CDR3 bases: TGCGCCAGCAGCCGACGCCCCGGACTAGATGACTACAATGAGCAGTTCTTC.

The rearrangement joins TRBV28 to TRBJ2-7; 7 positions match TRBD2. The V segment lost 7 bases and the J segment 4 bases; nucleotides outside the gene matches: 7. The length of the CDR3 is 13 residues. Germline-derived CDR1 and CDR2 are MDHEN and SYDVKM. The CDR3 coding sequence is TGTGCCAGCAACCCCGGGGGGTTATACGAGCAGTACTTC. Translation gives CASNPGGLYEQYF.

The V gene is TRBV28, the J gene TRBJ1-6, with 8 bases aligning to TRBD1. V gave up 5 bases and J gave up 7 bases; unmatched junction bases: 7. Germline V CDR1 and CDR2: MDHEN, SYDVKM. The CDR3 covers 15 residues. The CDR3 reads CASSPRQGTNSPLHF. In DNA form, the CDR3 reads TGTGCCAGCAGTCCGCGACAGGGGACCAATTCACCCCTCCACTTT.

The chain combines TRBV27 with TRBJ2-6; weak D call: TRBD1 (6 bases). CDR3 length: 17 residues. CDR1 and CDR2 from the germline V gene are MNHEY and SMNVEV (reference sequence). Trimming left V 6 bases short and J 4 bases short, with 19 bases between. The DNA of the CDR3 is TGTGCCAGCAGCTGGACAGTTCGCCGGCAAGGGGCCAACGTCCTGACTTTC. The encoded protein is CASSWTVRRQGANVLTF.

This clone was detected once. The rearrangement uses TRBV29-1 and TRBJ1-1, with D tentatively TRBD1 (5 bases). Germline V CDR1 and CDR2: SQVTM, ANQGSEA. The CDR3 loop spans 14 amino acids. V was cut by 2 bases and J by 4 bases, with 14 bases left in between. The CDR3 DNA reads as TGCAGCGTTGAATCGTCAGGGAAGGGCACTGAAGCTTTCTTT. This codes for CSVESSGKGTEAFF.

The chain couples TRBV27 to TRBJ2-1, with a tentative D call TRBD2 (6 bases). Germline lookup yields CDR1 MNHEY and CDR2 SMNVEV (reference sequence). Trimming removed 4 bases from V and 9 bases from J, with 13 bases in between. CDR3 length equals 13 residues. The CDR3 sequence is CASSSWVGGEQFF. CDR3 sequence (DNA): TGTGCCAGCAGTTCATGGGTGGGGGGTGAGCAGTTCTTC.

V usage is TRBV5-1 and J usage is TRBJ2-2; 9 bases line up with TRBD1. CDR1 is SGHRS and CDR2 is YFSETQ in the germline V gene. The CDR3 has 16 residues. J lost 9 bases, V lost 4 bases, and 13 bases had no gene match. In nucleotides, the CDR3 is TGCGCCAGCAGCATGGACAGGGGCACAATTGGCAGGGAGCTGTTTTTT. Amino acid sequence: CASSMDRGTIGRELFF.

Only a few counts were recorded for this clone. The V call is TRBV9, the J call TRBJ2-7; TRBD2 matches 8 bases. The CDR3 loop spans 16 amino acids. Germline values: CDR1 SGDLS, CDR2 YYNGEE. The trim removed 4 bases at V and 2 bases at J, leaving 11 bases unmatched. CDR3 loop: CASSPLGRGGTYEQYF. CDR3 coding DNA: TGTGCCAGCAGCCCACTGGGACGGGGGGGAACCTACGAGCAGTACTTC. Combining the CDR3 with reference TRBV9 and TRBJ2-7 gives the whole variable domain DSGVTQTPKHLITATGQRVTLRCSPRSGDLSVYWYQQSLDQGLQFLIQYYNGEERAKGNILERFSAQQFPDLHSELNLSSLELGDSALYFCASSPLGRGGTYEQYFGPGTRLTVT.

The chain combines TRBV30 with TRBJ2-3, with TRBD1 as a possible D gene (5 bases). The CDR3 consists of 12 residues. Germline assignment: CDR1 GTSNPN and CDR2 SVGIG (reference sequence). Between the trimmed V and J ends, which lost 4 bases and 0 bases, there was a span of 5 bases. The CDR3 loop is CAWKGSTDTQYF. DNA of the CDR3: TGTGCCTGGAAGGGGAGCACAGATACGCAGTATTTT.

The rearrangement joins TRBV6-1 to TRBJ1-5, with TRBD1 matching over 9 bases. Germline V gene lookup returns CDR1 MNHNS and CDR2 SASEGT. The CDR3 contains 15 residues. After removal of 4 bases from V and 6 bases from J, the junction contained 7 bases not matched to a gene. CDR3 in DNA: TGTGCCAGCAGTGCCGCGACAGGGGGTAGTCAGCCCCAGCATTTT. Encoded protein: CASSAATGGSQPQHF.

The gene calls are TRBV7-8 and TRBJ2-7; D perhaps matches TRBD2 (6 bases). This CDR3 region has 13 residues. The ends were cut back, 11 bases at V and 0 bases at J, with 14 bases in the middle. Germline V gene data show CDR1 as SGHVS and CDR2 as FQNEAQ. The CDR3 loop is CAVLRDSSYEQYF. Written as DNA, the CDR3 is TGTGCCGTTCTCCGGGACTCCTCCTACGAGCAGTACTTC.

The chain employs TRBV11-1 and TRBJ1-1; tentative D call: TRBD1 (6 bases). V was cut by 5 bases and J by 0 bases, with 7 bases left in between. CDR1 and CDR2 from the germline V gene are SGHAT and FQDESV (reference sequence). CDR3 size: 13 residues. CDR3 residues: CASSRTVNTEAFF. The CDR3 DNA is TGTGCCAGCAGCCGGACAGTGAACACTGAAGCTTTCTTT.

This chain connects TRBV7-6 to TRBJ2-1; TRBD2 agrees at 9 bases. This CDR3 has 14 amino acids. V shed 7 bases and J 4 bases; nucleotides not matched to a gene: 5. Germline CDR1 SGHVS, CDR2 FNYEAQ. Here the CDR3 reads CASTAGGSYNEQFF. The CDR3 bases are TGTGCCAGCACTGCGGGGGGGTCATACAATGAGCAGTTCTTC.

The chain joins TRBV6-6 to TRBJ2-7, with D uncertain. The length of the CDR3 is 15 residues. CDR1 and CDR2 from the germline V gene are MNHNY and SVGAGI (reference sequence). V was pared by 0 bases and J by 1 base, with 10 bases between. The CDR3 sequence is CASSYSIPGSYEQYF. The DNA of the CDR3 is TGTGCCAGCAGTTACTCGATCCCCGGGTCCTACGAGCAGTACTTC.

V is TRBV28 and J is TRBJ1-4; 9 bases agree with TRBD1. The germline gives CDR1 MDHEN, CDR2 SYDVKM. V dropped 6 bases and J dropped 0; count of bases not matched to a gene: 5. CDR3 length: 16 amino acids. This CDR3 reads CASREQGAATNEKLFF. In DNA form, the CDR3 reads TGTGCCAGCAGGGAACAGGGGGCTGCAACTAATGAAAAACTGTTTTTT.

The DNA of the CDR3 is TGTGCCAGCAGTCCCGAGGGTCACATAAACATTCAGTACTTC. It encodes CASSPEGHINIQYF. The chain links TRBV6-7 to TRBJ2-4, with D perhaps TRBD2 (5 bases). TRBV6-7 is an open reading frame, and its role is uncertain. The V end was cut by 5 bases, the J end by 6 bases, with 14 bases between. This CDR3 is built from 14 residues.

The chain recombines TRBV7-9 with TRBJ2-7; 7 nucleotides line up with TRBD1. Trimming at V came to 2 bases and at J to 3 bases, leaving 1 base not matched to a gene. Looked up from germline, CDR1 is SEHNR and CDR2 is FQNEAQ (reference sequence). This CDR3 spans 13 amino acids. CDR3 amino acids: CASSLTGDYEQYF. The DNA of the CDR3 is TGTGCCAGCAGCTTAACAGGGGACTACGAGCAGTACTTC.

The V call is TRBV28, the J call TRBJ2-2; D may be TRBD1 (5 bases). The V end lost 4 bases, the J end lost 1 base, and 10 bases lay between the germline ends. The germline gives CDR1 MDHEN, CDR2 SYDVKM. There are 15 residues in the CDR3. CDR3: CASSSFRGNTGELFF. CDR3 sequence (DNA): TGTGCCAGCAGTTCCTTTAGGGGGAACACCGGGGAGCTGTTTTTT.

The chain has TRBV6-1 and TRBJ1-2; tentative D call: TRBD1 (5 bases). The CDR3 is made up of 13 amino acids. Germline loops: CDR1 MNHNS, CDR2 SASEGT. Trimming took off 2 bases at V and 2 bases at J, with 6 bases between the two ends. CDR3 in amino acids: CASSESGNYGYTF. The CDR3 DNA sequence: TGTGCCAGCAGTGAATCAGGGAACTATGGCTACACCTTC.

The gene calls are TRBV18 and TRBJ2-7, with D uncertain. This CDR3 has 12 amino acids. V was trimmed by 3 bases and J by 4 bases, leaving 7 bases between them. The germline gives CDR1 KGHSH, CDR2 LQKENI. The CDR3: CASSPGWYEQYF. CDR3 sequence (DNA): TGTGCCAGCTCACCCGGGTGGTACGAGCAGTACTTC.

This CDR3 is CASSFTYNEQFF. CDR3 in DNA: TGTGCCAGCAGCTTTACCTACAATGAGCAGTTCTTC. The chain joins TRBV5-8 to TRBJ2-1; no clear D. V lost 2 bases and J 2 bases, leaving 2 bases between the germline ends. The CDR3 loop spans 12 amino acids. Looked up from germline, CDR1 is SGHTS and CDR2 is YDEGEE.